This T cell receptor beta chain was documented in a study of shared clonotypes between healthy human individuals. This table comes from immunoSEQ multiplex PCR, and its TCRdb copy is limited to in-frame clones, with some not included. The sample includes fewer than 600,000 clones, more than 70% seen only once; the top ten take 12%. Sequenced: PBMCs. This sequence originates from a woman aged 40 to 50 in good health. Some clones in this sample may be carry-over from other donors' samples.

The CDR3 DNA reads TGCGCCAGCAGCCAAGGGTCACGCGAATATGGCTACACCTTC. This encodes CASSQGSREYGYTF. V is TRBV4-3 and J is TRBJ1-2, with D unclear. CDR1 is LGHNA, CDR2 YSLEER, per germline. With 1 base removed from V and 5 bases from J, the gap between germline ends came to 11 bases. CDR3 length: 14 amino acids.